The TCR beta chain under discussion was sequenced for a study of CD8 T cells in Susac syndrome. Reverse transcription of roughly 0.5 to 1 ug RNA was carried out with random hexamers. The CDR3 of TCR beta was amplified by immunoSEQ multiplex PCR across 54 Vbeta and 13 Jbeta. TCRdb analysed the immunoSEQ multiplex PCR reads with MiXCR anew, one entry per CDR3 protein. The sample has approximately 120,000 distinct CDR3 sequences; about 93% are singletons. TCR beta sequencing covered blood CD8+ and CD4+ T cells. Negative isolation yielded the CD8+ and CD4+ T cells, while FACS enriched the TEMRA cells. V was trimmed by 4 bases and J by 0 bases, leaving 12 bases between them. The CDR3 consists of 15 residues. The germline V gene encodes CDR1 SEHNR and CDR2 FQNEAQ (reference sequence).

This sequence was found in a human donor in good health. The genes are TRBV7-9 and TRBJ1-2; D is perhaps TRBD1 (5 bases). Sequencing was done on a sample of CD4+ T cells from PBMCs. The CDR3 DNA is TGTGCCAGCAGCTCAGACAGCGAAGCTAACTATGGCTACACCTTC. Amino acids: CASSSDSEANYGYTF.